The T cell receptor (beta chain) described here comes from a study of blood T cell repertoires in COVID-19. Study-level information: PBMCs, B-cell-depleted T cells, or T cells provided the cDNA or gDNA that made up the material.

Under the authors' procedure: Reference gene primers were amplified, and this amplification served to estimate nucleated cell counts. TCRdb's copy holds only in-frame clones and misses some; the assay was immunoSEQ multiplex PCR. V and J calls plus clone size are reproduced from that table; the DNA served to infer D and trimming. The sample records over 200,000 clones, 70% to 85% being singletons. The CDR3 has 14 residues. Germline V gives CDR1 MNHEY, CDR2 SVGEGT. Deletions cut 2 bases from V and 0 bases from J, with 5 bases between. The chain uses TRBV6-2 or TRBV6-3 and TRBJ1-5; D gene unclear. The sample was PBMCs or T cells enriched from blood (not recorded which). The receptor comes from a man in his 60s who had recovered from COVID-19. The CDR3 sequence is CASSYLSSNQPQHF. The CDR3, as DNA: TGTGCCAGCAGTTACCTCAGTAGCAATCAGCCCCAGCATTTT.